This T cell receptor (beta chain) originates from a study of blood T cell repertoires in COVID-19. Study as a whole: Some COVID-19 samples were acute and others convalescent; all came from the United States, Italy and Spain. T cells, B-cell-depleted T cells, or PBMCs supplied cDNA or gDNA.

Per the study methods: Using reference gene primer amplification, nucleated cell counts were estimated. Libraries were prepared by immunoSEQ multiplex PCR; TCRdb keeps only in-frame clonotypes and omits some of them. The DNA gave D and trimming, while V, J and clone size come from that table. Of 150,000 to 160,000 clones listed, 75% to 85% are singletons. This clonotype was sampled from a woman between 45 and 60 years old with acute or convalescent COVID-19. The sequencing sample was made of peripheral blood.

The DNA of the CDR3 is TGTGCCAGTAGTACGCGGACTAGCGGGGGGCTGAGCACAGATACGCAGTATTTT. Translation gives CASSTRTSGGLSTDTQYF. The chain joins TRBV19 to TRBJ2-3, with 14 positions matching TRBD2. With V trimmed by 4 bases and J by 0 bases, 6 bases remained unmatched. The CDR3 length is 18 residues. Germline lookup yields CDR1 LNHDA and CDR2 SQIVND (reference sequence).